Listed here is a single T cell receptor beta chain. No antigen is known for it. The sample comes from a study of beta chain features in type 1 diabetes. The study's findings and limits: Sequencing used cDNA, and cells with high TCR expression could therefore be over-represented. Patients with type 1 diabetes carried fewer insertions and had more deletions at their VDJ junctions. Patients with Type 1 diabetes showed moderately but significantly shorter TCRB CDR3s in all four CD4+ subsets.

This CDR3 is 13 amino acids long. V trimming: 3 bases; J trimming: 7 bases; junction bases outside the gene matches: 4. Germline CDR1 and CDR2: SGHRS and YFSETQ. Of the isolated RNA, all was reverse transcribed, and so the sequenced material was expressed TCRB transcripts. Method: immunoSEQ multiplex PCR; TCRdb's copy keeps in-frame clones and lacks some. Among 200,000 to 250,000 clones listed, around 14% were seen once. The clonotype originates from a man aged 25-45 years with type 1 diabetes. Specimen: naive CD4+ T cells from blood. The chain carries TRBV5-1 and TRBJ2-1, with 7 nucleotides matching TRBD2. The CDR3 here is CASSSRRGNEQFF. The CDR3 nucleotides are TGCGCCAGCAGCTCCCGGCGGGGGAATGAGCAGTTCTTC.